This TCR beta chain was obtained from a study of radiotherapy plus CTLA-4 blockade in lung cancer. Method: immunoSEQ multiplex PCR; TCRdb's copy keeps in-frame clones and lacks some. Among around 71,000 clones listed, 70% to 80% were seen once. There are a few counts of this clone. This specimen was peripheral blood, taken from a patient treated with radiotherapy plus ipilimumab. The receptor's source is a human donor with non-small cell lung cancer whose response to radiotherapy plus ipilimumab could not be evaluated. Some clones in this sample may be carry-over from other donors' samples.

For the CDR3, the DNA is TGTGCCAGCAGCTCCGGGACAGTTAACACTGAAGCTTTCTTT. Amino acids: CASSSGTVNTEAFF. V usage is TRBV13 and J usage is TRBJ1-1; 7 nucleotides match TRBD1. This CDR3 has 14 amino acids. Germline CDR1 reads PRHDT; CDR2 reads FYEKMQ (reference sequence). V lost 4 bases to trimming and J lost 2 bases; unmatched junction nucleotides: 4.